The 28 T cell receptor beta chains given below trace back to one sample, sequenced in a study of T cell changes during pregnancy in multiple sclerosis (dated by TCRdb to about 2019). The protocol used for the library was the immunoSEQ multiplex PCR assay. TCRdb holds this immuneACCESS table with in-frame rearrangements only. Some clones are missing; in checked studies, unresolved V genes explain under half, and the rest has no known cause. This sample has under 45,000 clones in its table, and roughly 91% of those were observed once. The ten largest make up 3.5% to 5.5% of the sample. Specimen: peripheral blood, collected in the second trimester of pregnancy. The receptors derive from a female donor in good health, enrolled as a control in a pregnancy study.

J is TRBJ2-5 and V is TRBV5-6; D may be TRBD1 (5 bases). The CDR3 is 15 residues long. V was cut by 0 bases and J by 0 bases, with 9 bases left in between. Germline lookup yields CDR1 SGHDT and CDR2 YYEEEE. The DNA of the CDR3 is TGTGCCAGCAGCTTGGCGGCGACAGACCAAGAGACCCAGTACTTC. Translated, it gives CASSLAATDQETQYF.

V is TRBV19 and J is TRBJ1-6, with unresolved D. The CDR3 covers 14 residues. Per germline, CDR1 LNHDA and CDR2 SQIVND (reference sequence). V was clipped by 8 bases and J by 1 base, with 9 bases between them. The CDR3 here is CASGEGSYNSPLHF. The CDR3 DNA reads TGTGCCAGTGGTGAGGGATCCTATAATTCACCCCTCCACTTT. Full variable domain (outside the CDR3, taken from reference TRBV19 and TRBJ1-6): DGGITQSPKYLFRKEGQNVTLSCEQNLNHDAMYWYRQDPGQGLRLIYYSQIVNDFQKGDIAEGYSVSREKKESFPLTVTSAQKNPTAFYLCASGEGSYNSPLHFGNGTRLTVT.

The chain uses TRBV5-1 and TRBJ1-2; maybe TRBD1 (6 bases). This CDR3 region has 15 residues. Trimming removed 0 bases at V and 9 bases at J, with 18 bases between. Per germline, CDR1 SGHRS and CDR2 YFSETQ. As DNA, the CDR3 is TGCGCCAGCAGCTTGGATACGGGGCAGGGGCGTAGCTACACCTTC. As protein: CASSLDTGQGRSYTF.

This chain connects TRBV2 to TRBJ2-6; D possibly corresponds to TRBD1 (6 bases). This CDR3 has 21 amino acids. The germline V and J ends were trimmed by 2 bases and 0 bases, with 23 bases remaining between them. Germline-derived CDR1 and CDR2 are SNHLY and FYNNEI. This chain's CDR3 is CASSERGRAGRQVSGANVLTF. DNA of the CDR3: TGTGCCAGCAGTGAACGGGGTAGGGCGGGTAGACAGGTCTCTGGGGCCAACGTCCTGACTTTC.

Note on this clone: The sample holds other DNA sequences that translate to the same CDR3. The CDR3 nucleotides read TGTGCCACCAGCAGGGGACTAGCGGGGGGACCGAGCACAGATACGCAGTATTTT. It specifies CATSRGLAGGPSTDTQYF. V gene TRBV15 combines with J gene TRBJ2-3, with 15 bases fitting TRBD2. Germline V gene lookup returns CDR1 LNHNV and CDR2 YYDKDF (reference sequence). The junction had 4 bases not matched to a gene; V was cut back by 3 bases and J by 0 bases. This CDR3 region has 18 residues.

This chain joins TRBV7-8 and TRBJ2-3; a weak D match, TRBD2 (7 bases). Trimming removed 1 base at V and 2 bases at J, with 22 bases between. The germline V gene encodes CDR1 SGHVS and CDR2 FQNEAQ. This CDR3 is built from 19 residues. The CDR3 sequence: CASSLENSLGRGATDTQYF. The CDR3 DNA sequence: TGTGCCAGCAGCTTAGAAAACAGTTTGGGTCGGGGGGCCACAGATACGCAGTATTTT. Looking up the rest from reference TRBV7-8 and TRBJ2-3 gives the full variable domain: GAGVSQSPRYKVAKRGQDVALRCDPISGHVSLFWYQQALGQGPEFLTYFQNEAQLDKSGLPSDRFFAERPEGSVSTLKIQRTQQEDSAVYLCASSLENSLGRGATDTQYFGPGTRLTVL.

The J gene is TRBJ1-6, the V gene TRBV6-5; D is undetermined. V was shortened by 0 bases and J by 1 base, with 7 bases between the two germline ends. Germline values: CDR1 MNHEY, CDR2 SVGAGI. The CDR3 runs 16 residues. Here the CDR3 reads CASSYSRNSYNSPLHF. CDR3 nucleotide sequence: TGTGCCAGCAGTTACTCCCGTAATTCCTATAATTCACCCCTCCACTTT.

The chain couples TRBV12-5 to TRBJ1-2; D is unresolved. This CDR3 is built from 18 residues. Germline V gene data show CDR1 as LGHNT and CDR2 as FRNRAP. Trimming pared 2 bases from V and 4 bases from J, leaving 23 bases between. The CDR3, as DNA: TGTGCTAGTGGTTTGACTCTCCGCCCTCTTAACCCACGCTATGGCTACACCTTC. Translated: CASGLTLRPLNPRYGYTF.

CDR3 DNA sequence: TGTGCCAGCAGCCTTCGGGGGTTCCAAGAGACCCAGTACTTC. The encoded protein is CASSLRGFQETQYF. This chain links TRBV5-6 with TRBJ2-5; weak D call: TRBD2 (6 bases). V dropped 4 bases and J dropped 1 base, with 11 bases sitting between them. The germline V gene encodes CDR1 SGHDT and CDR2 YYEEEE. The CDR3 covers 14 residues.

This chain joins TRBV5-1 and TRBJ2-1; no clear D. V was shortened by 0 bases and J by 0 bases, with 10 bases between the two germline ends. Germline V gives CDR1 SGHRS, CDR2 YFSETQ. CDR3 length: 16 residues. The CDR3 nucleotides are TGCGCCAGCAGCTTGGCGAGTGCCGGCTCCTACAATGAGCAGTTCTTC. This encodes CASSLASAGSYNEQFF. Using reference TRBV5-1 and TRBJ2-1 for the parts outside the CDR3, the full variable domain is KAGVTQTPRYLIKTRGQQVTLSCSPISGHRSVSWYQQTPGQGLQFLFEYFSETQRNKGNFPGRFSGRQFSNSRSEMNVSTLELGDSALYLCASSLASAGSYNEQFFGPGTRLTVL.

This clone has a handful of counts. The J gene is TRBJ1-4, the V gene TRBV19; weak D call: TRBD1 (6 bases). Germline values: CDR1 LNHDA, CDR2 SQIVND (reference sequence). This CDR3 is built from 17 residues. V lost 1 base to trimming and J lost 4 bases, with 16 bases between them. CDR3 in amino acids: CASSIVDSGGYNEKLFF. In DNA, the CDR3 is TGTGCCAGTAGTATAGTGGACAGCGGGGGGTATAATGAAAAACTGTTTTTT.

The V call is TRBV9, the J call TRBJ2-7, with D perhaps TRBD2 (6 bases). The CDR3 length is 15 residues. Looked up from germline, CDR1 is SGDLS and CDR2 is YYNGEE. Trimming removed 5 bases from V and 2 bases from J, with 17 bases in between. CDR3 DNA: TGTGCCAGCAGTCTTTCCGGGACTGAAGCCTACGAGCAGTACTTC. Its protein product is CASSLSGTEAYEQYF.

The chain employs TRBV7-2 and TRBJ2-3; tentative D call: TRBD2 (5 bases). The CDR3 sequence is 13 residues long. Deletions cut 5 bases from V and 7 bases from J, with 13 bases between. Per the germline V gene, CDR1 is SGHTA and CDR2 is FQGNSA. CDR3 in DNA: TGTGCCAGCAGCCAACCGGGGTTCTATACGCAGTATTTT. Residues: CASSQPGFYTQYF.

This rearrangement joins TRBV5-6 to TRBJ2-1; D call uncertain. V lost 0 bases, J lost 7 bases, and 5 bases lay in between. Germline V gene data show CDR1 as SGHDT and CDR2 as YYEEEE. The CDR3 is made up of 12 amino acids. CDR3 DNA sequence: TGTGCCAGCAGCTTGGGCCGGAATGAGCAGTTCTTC. Translated, it gives CASSLGRNEQFF.

The genes are TRBV7-3 and TRBJ2-1; 8 bases match TRBD2. V lost 5 bases, J lost 4 bases, and 13 bases stayed unmatched. Germline V gene lookup returns CDR1 SGHTA and CDR2 FQGTGA. The CDR3 runs 17 residues. The CDR3 DNA follows: TGTGCCAGCAGCCCCCATGTCGGGGGGGGAATTTACAATGAGCAGTTCTTC. Its protein is CASSPHVGGGIYNEQFF.

The genes are TRBV7-2 and TRBJ2-3; 7 nucleotides align to TRBD1. Per germline, CDR1 SGHTA and CDR2 FQGNSA. The V gene end was trimmed by 4 bases and the J gene end by 0 bases; junction bases not matched to a gene: 7. The CDR3 covers 16 residues. CDR3 region: CASSSIRDRSTDTQYF. CDR3 DNA: TGTGCCAGCAGCTCGATACGGGACAGAAGCACAGATACGCAGTATTTT.

The chain joins TRBV7-9 to TRBJ2-1; TRBD2 agrees at 7 bases. J gave up 8 bases and V 5 bases, and 21 bases lay outside the gene matches. In germline, CDR1 is SEHNR, CDR2 FQNEAQ (reference sequence). The CDR3 length is 18 residues. CDR3: CASSPRPLPGGIADEQFF. DNA of the CDR3: TGTGCCAGCAGCCCTAGGCCTCTTCCGGGAGGTATTGCAGATGAGCAGTTCTTC.

This chain uses TRBV2 with TRBJ2-1, with 13 bases matching TRBD2. Germline loops: CDR1 SNHLY, CDR2 FYNNEI. With 8 bases clipped from V and 0 bases from J, the junction kept 7 bases outside the gene matches. CDR3 length equals 17 residues. CDR3 sequence (DNA): TGTGCCAGCGTGGGACTAGCGGGGTTCAGCTCCTACAATGAGCAGTTCTTC. It encodes CASVGLAGFSSYNEQFF.

The CDR3 coding sequence is TGTGCCAGCAGCCCCCACCTGGTCAGGGAGGTTCCCAAAAACATTCAGTACTTC. Its protein product is CASSPHLVREVPKNIQYF. The chain is built from TRBV9 and TRBJ2-4; possible D gene TRBD2, 6 bases. This CDR3 comprises 18 residues. Trimming took 4 bases from V and 2 from J, leaving 22 bases between them. CDR1 is SGDLS and CDR2 is YYNGEE in the germline V gene. The entire variable domain, with the rest obtained from reference TRBV9 and TRBJ2-4, is as follows: DSGVTQTPKHLITATGQRVTLRCSPRSGDLSVYWYQQSLDQGLQFLIQYYNGEERAKGNILERFSAQQFPDLHSELNLSSLELGDSALYFCASSPHLVREVPKNIQYFGAGTRLSVL.

The CDR3 spells CASSPRTVTDTQYF. CDR3 nucleotides: TGTGCCAGCAGCCCCCGGACAGTCACAGATACGCAGTATTTT. This chain joins TRBV7-6 and TRBJ2-3, with D possibly matching TRBD1 (6 bases). Germline CDR1 and CDR2: SGHVS and FNYEAQ. Trimming took off 5 bases at V and 2 bases at J, with 11 bases between the two ends. CDR3 size: 14 residues.

This chain connects TRBV6-1 to TRBJ2-1; 11 nucleotides align to TRBD2. CDR3 size: 15 residues. Germline CDR1 is MNHNS and CDR2 is SASEGT. V trimming: 7 bases; J trimming: 7 bases; junction bases outside the gene matches: 9. CDR3 loop: CASTILAGEANEQFF. The CDR3 bases are TGTGCCAGCACGATACTAGCGGGAGAAGCGAATGAGCAGTTCTTC.

A single count supports this clone. The rearrangement links TRBV19 to TRBJ2-7; TRBD2 agrees at 12 bases. J lost 1 base, V lost 3 bases, and 1 base had no gene match. The CDR3 runs to 15 residues. The V gene's germline CDR1 is LNHDA and CDR2 SQIVND (reference sequence). The CDR3 loop is CASSIGTSGSYEQYF. DNA for the CDR3: TGTGCCAGTAGTATCGGGACTAGCGGGTCCTACGAGCAGTACTTC.

This chain joins TRBV7-2 and TRBJ2-5; D not certain. The V gene lost 5 bases and the J gene lost 5 bases, with 6 bases spanning the gap. Germline values: CDR1 SGHTA, CDR2 FQGNSA. The CDR3 runs to 11 residues. The CDR3 nucleotides are TGTGCCAGCAGCCCCTCGGAGACCCAGTACTTC. As protein: CASSPSETQYF.

V and J are TRBV5-6 and TRBJ2-5; 7 nucleotides align to TRBD2. The CDR3 is 15 residues long. Germline trimming cut 3 bases from V and 1 base from J; bases unmatched to any gene: 6. Germline V lookup: CDR1 SGHDT, CDR2 YYEEEE. The CDR3 bases are TGTGCCAGCAGCTCGGGGGGAGCGGCCCAAGAGACCCAGTACTTC. Amino acids: CASSSGGAAQETQYF.

V usage is TRBV29-1 and J usage is TRBJ1-6; D remains unclear. The CDR3 extends over 14 amino acids. Trimming shortened V by 7 bases and J by 1 base, and 11 bases separated the two germline ends. Germline assignment: CDR1 SQVTM and CDR2 ANQGSEA. The CDR3 coding sequence is TGCAGCGGACGGGTGAGATCCTATAATTCACCCCTCCACTTT. Protein: CSGRVRSYNSPLHF. Based on the CDR3 plus reference TRBV29-1 and TRBJ1-6, the full variable domain is SAVISQKPSRDICQRGTSLTIQCQVDSQVTMMFWYRQQPGQSLTLIATANQGSEATYESGFVIDKFPISRPNLTFSTLTVSNMSPEDSSIYLCSGRVRSYNSPLHFGNGTRLTVT.

The genes are TRBV29-1 and TRBJ1-2; a weak D match, TRBD1 (6 bases). With 5 bases removed from V and 1 base from J, the gap between germline ends came to 8 bases. Germline values: CDR1 SQVTM, CDR2 ANQGSEA. The CDR3 runs to 12 residues. CDR3 region: CSVPQGNYGYTF. The CDR3 DNA is TGCAGCGTTCCACAGGGTAACTATGGCTACACCTTC.

The V gene is TRBV9, the J gene TRBJ1-2; 7 nucleotides align to TRBD1. Germline loops: CDR1 SGDLS, CDR2 YYNGEE. Trimming cost V 3 bases and J 6 bases; bases outside gene matches: 11. The CDR3 length is 15 residues. The CDR3 coding sequence is TGTGCCAGCAGCGCACAGGGGCAAGCGGGGGATGGCTACACCTTC. Amino acids: CASSAQGQAGDGYTF.

The genes are TRBV10-3 and TRBJ2-7, with D perhaps TRBD1 (5 bases). The CDR3 is 13 amino acids. V lost 8 bases and J 5 bases, leaving 16 bases between the germline ends. CDR1 ENHRY and CDR2 SYGVKD come from the germline V gene. In DNA form, the CDR3 reads TGTGCCATCTGGGGCGCTTCAGGCGACGAGCAGTACTTC. Translated: CAIWGASGDEQYF.